This T cell receptor (beta chain) appears in the sequencing data of a study of T cells in Graves' hyperthyroidism and ophthalmopathy. Regarding this clonotype: Antigen unknown.

Germline V gene lookup returns CDR1 SEHNR and CDR2 FQNEAQ (reference sequence). This CDR3 has 15 amino acids. Deletions cut 0 bases from V and 4 bases from J, with 12 bases between. Amplification of TCR beta CDR3 regions used RNA as the template. TCR CDR3 regions were first amplified by RT-PCR with HTBI primers. One entry per CDR3 protein results from TCRdb running MiXCR on the multiplex PCR reads. The table records about 510,000 distinct CDR3 sequences, 40% to 55% of them present only once. The study left out patients who had uncontrolled infection, other autoimmune disease, pregnancy or lactation. Study observations and caveats: For ophthalmopathy, model prediction preceded onset by a median approximately 6 months. In the blood, most expanded thyroid clonotypes above 0.001 appeared as well.

This chain joins TRBV7-9 and TRBJ1-2; no clear D. This TCR came from an adult woman with Graves' disease, either hyperthyroidism or ophthalmopathy (not recorded which). The specimen was peripheral blood or thyroid tissue (not recorded which). CDR3 in amino acids: CASSLAGGVAYGYTF. In DNA form, the CDR3 reads TGTGCCAGCAGCTTAGCGGGCGGGGTTGCCTATGGCTACACCTTC. Complete variable domain (other parts from reference TRBV7-9 and TRBJ1-2): DTGVSQNPRHKITKRGQNVTFRCDPISEHNRLYWYRQTLGQGPEFLTYFQNEAQLEKSRLLSDRFSAERPKGSFSTLEIQRTEQGDSAMYLCASSLAGGVAYGYTFGSGTRLTVV.